The 31 T cell receptor beta chains below come from one sample, sequenced in a study of shared clonotypes between healthy human individuals. Sequencing used immunoSEQ multiplex PCR; TCRdb keeps in-frame clones, though not all of them. The sample contains about 2.2 million clones, more than 85% of which appear only once. Naive CD8 populations comprised CD45RO-negative cells positively selected for CCR7, excluding terminally differentiated effector memory CD45RA+ cells. The material sequenced was naive CD8+ T cells from PBMCs. These receptors came from a man aged 18-30 years in good health. Some clones in this sample may be carry-over from other donors' samples.

This rearrangement joins TRBV29-1 to TRBJ2-7, with TRBD1 matching 7 bases. The CDR3 is 14 amino acids. Per the germline V gene, CDR1 is SQVTM and CDR2 is ANQGSEA. The ends lost 3 bases at V and 7 bases at J; junction bases unmatched: 12. In DNA form, the CDR3 reads TGCAGCGTTGAGAAGGGACAGTGGCGAGGGGAGCAGTACTTC. It yields the protein CSVEKGQWRGEQYF.

The gene calls are TRBV25-1 and TRBJ2-1, with D uncertain. CDR3 size: 13 residues. Trimming pared 3 bases from V and 7 bases from J, leaving 10 bases between. In germline, CDR1 is MGHDK, CDR2 SYGVNS. Written as DNA, the CDR3 is TGTGCCAGCAGTGACCTAGTCTTGAATGAGCAGTTCTTC. The encoded protein is CASSDLVLNEQFF. The full variable domain, with the rest looked up from reference TRBV25-1 and TRBJ2-1, is EADIYQTPRYLVIGTGKKITLECSQTMGHDKMYWYQQDPGMELHLIHYSYGVNSTEKGDLSSESTVSRIRTEHFPLTLESARPSHTSQYLCASSDLVLNEQFFGPGTRLTVL.

The chain couples TRBV28 to TRBJ2-1; TRBD2 is a possible D gene (5 bases). From germline, CDR1 is MDHEN and CDR2 SYDVKM. V was clipped by 5 bases and J by 4 bases, with 24 bases between them. This CDR3 has 18 amino acids. In nucleotides, the CDR3 is TGTGCCAGCAGTCCCCCGGGGTTCGGGGAACTATTTTACAATGAGCAGTTCTTC. This codes for CASSPPGFGELFYNEQFF.

V and J are TRBV7-9 and TRBJ2-1; D possibly uses TRBD1 or TRBD2 (5 bases each). The V and J ends lost 8 bases and 5 bases respectively, with 13 bases between them. From germline, CDR1 is SEHNR and CDR2 FQNEAQ (reference sequence). This CDR3 contains 13 residues. The CDR3 region is CASRAGTNNEQFF. CDR3 nucleotide sequence: TGTGCCAGCCGAGCCGGGACCAACAATGAGCAGTTCTTC.

V usage is TRBV7-2 and J usage is TRBJ2-7, with D possibly being TRBD2 (6 bases). CDR1 and CDR2 from the germline V gene are SGHTA and FQGNSA. V was pared by 5 bases and J by 4 bases, with 15 bases between. CDR3 length: 14 residues. Written as DNA, the CDR3 is TGTGCCAGCAGCCCCTCGCGGGGATTTTACGAGCAGTACTTC. Its translation: CASSPSRGFYEQYF.

The V call is TRBV7-6, the J call TRBJ2-7, with a weak D call TRBD2 (5 bases). Deletions cut 2 bases from V and 5 bases from J, with 16 bases between. The germline V gene encodes CDR1 SGHVS and CDR2 FNYEAQ. This CDR3 has 15 residues. The DNA for the CDR3 is TGTGCCAGCAGCTTAAGGGAATCGGGAATCCACGAGCAGTACTTC. It encodes CASSLRESGIHEQYF.

The J gene is TRBJ2-5, the V gene TRBV28; the D is unclear. With 9 bases removed from V and 2 bases from J, the gap between germline ends came to 16 bases. Germline V gene lookup returns CDR1 MDHEN and CDR2 SYDVKM. The CDR3 consists of 14 residues. As DNA, the CDR3 is TGTGCCAGTCCGAGTAGTATCCGACAAGAGACCCAGTACTTC. Encoded protein: CASPSSIRQETQYF.

The rearrangement uses TRBV19 and TRBJ2-1; weak D call: TRBD2 (6 bases). V was shortened by 3 bases and J by 5 bases, with 14 bases between the two germline ends. Germline lookup yields CDR1 LNHDA and CDR2 SQIVND (reference sequence). The CDR3 covers 15 residues. The CDR3: CASSIPRRANNEQFF. As DNA, the CDR3 is TGTGCCAGTAGTATCCCCCGGAGGGCCAACAATGAGCAGTTCTTC.

V is TRBV27 and J is TRBJ1-2, with D unclear. Per germline, CDR1 MNHEY and CDR2 SMNVEV (reference sequence). V was clipped by 3 bases and J by 4 bases, with 12 bases between them. CDR3 size: 14 residues. CDR3 sequence reads: CASSFRSPPYGYTF. The CDR3 nucleotides are TGTGCCAGCAGTTTCCGCTCCCCCCCCTATGGCTACACCTTC.

The chain links TRBV27 to TRBJ2-7; 15 bases are a match to TRBD2. The CDR3 is 22 amino acids. V lost 4 bases to trimming and J lost 2 bases; unmatched junction nucleotides: 21. Germline V gives CDR1 MNHEY, CDR2 SMNVEV (reference sequence). This chain's CDR3 is CASSSHNPSGTSGRTLTYEQYF. CDR3 in DNA: TGTGCCAGCAGTTCACACAACCCATCCGGGACTAGCGGGAGGACCCTTACCTACGAGCAGTACTTC.

This chain joins TRBV6-1 and TRBJ1-1; D remains unclear. V was cut by 4 bases and J by 5 bases, with 5 bases left in between. The germline CDR1 and CDR2 sequences are MNHNS and SASEGT. This CDR3 is built from 11 residues. The DNA of the CDR3 is TGTGCCAGCAGTGTTTATACTGAAGCTTTCTTT. This codes for CASSVYTEAFF.

As regards this clone: This sample includes further DNA sequences coding for the same CDR3. The CDR3 DNA follows: TGTGCCAGCAGCGTAGGGGTGGGCACTGAAGCTTTCTTT. This translates into CASSVGVGTEAFF. The V call is TRBV9, the J call TRBJ1-1; no reliable D call. CDR1 is SGDLS and CDR2 is YYNGEE in the germline V gene. The V end was cut by 0 bases, the J end by 4 bases, with 7 bases between. This CDR3 region has 13 residues.

The CDR3: CAWSWENTEAFF. CDR3 nucleotide sequence: TGTGCCTGGAGCTGGGAGAACACTGAAGCTTTCTTT. This chain connects TRBV30 to TRBJ1-1; D remains ambiguous. The V gene's germline CDR1 is GTSNPN and CDR2 SVGIG (reference sequence). Trimming stripped 3 bases from V and 1 base from J, with 6 bases between. This CDR3 region has 12 residues.

This clone came up a few times. Other DNA sequences in this specimen translate into the identical CDR3. The V gene is TRBV7-9, the J gene TRBJ1-5, with D unclear. This CDR3 has 14 amino acids. V shed 5 bases and J shed 3 bases, with 11 bases lying between them. Germline assignment: CDR1 SEHNR and CDR2 FQNEAQ (reference sequence). CDR3 region: CASSQGQINQPQHF. The CDR3 nucleotides read TGTGCCAGCAGCCAAGGGCAGATCAATCAGCCCCAGCATTTT.

This clone showed up just once. V is TRBV18 and J is TRBJ1-2; TRBD1 might be the D (5 bases). The germline V gene encodes CDR1 KGHSH and CDR2 LQKENI. Trimming shortened V by 3 bases and J by 2 bases, and 16 bases separated the two germline ends. The CDR3 is made up of 16 amino acids. The CDR3 spells CASSPIPGISNYGYTF. CDR3 nucleotide sequence: TGTGCCAGCTCACCTATACCAGGGATTTCAAACTATGGCTACACCTTC.

The J gene is TRBJ1-3, the V gene TRBV28, with a tentative D call TRBD1 (5 bases). Trimming shortened V by 5 bases and J by 0 bases, and 11 bases separated the two germline ends. Germline CDR1 is MDHEN and CDR2 is SYDVKM. The CDR3 has 15 amino acids. The CDR3 DNA reads TGTGCCAGCAGTCCATGGGGGTCCTCTGGAAACACCATATATTTT. As protein: CASSPWGSSGNTIYF.

CDR3 loop: CASSLTWDGGHPMKEAFF. CDR3 in DNA: TGCGCCAGCAGCCTGACTTGGGACGGGGGACACCCAATGAAAGAAGCTTTCTTT. The rearrangement uses TRBV5-1 and TRBJ1-1; maybe TRBD1 (6 bases). There are 18 residues in the CDR3. Germline CDR1 SGHRS, CDR2 YFSETQ. The V end was cut by 4 bases, the J end by 8 bases, with 30 bases between.

V usage is TRBV6-1 and J usage is TRBJ2-7; D ambiguous. Trimming left V 6 bases short and J 3 bases short, with 12 bases between. CDR3 size: 13 residues. Germline V CDR1 and CDR2: MNHNS, SASEGT. CDR3 in DNA: TGTGCCAGCAGACCCCCAGGAAACTACGAGCAGTACTTC. Translation: CASRPPGNYEQYF.

V gene TRBV14 combines with J gene TRBJ1-3; D is uncertain. From germline, CDR1 is SGHDN and CDR2 FVKESK. This CDR3 has 17 amino acids. V dropped 0 bases and J dropped 4 bases, with 16 bases sitting between them. The CDR3 here is CASSQDSRGPSGNTIYF. The CDR3 bases are TGTGCCAGCAGCCAAGATAGTAGAGGACCCTCAGGAAACACCATATATTTT.

The CDR3 sequence: CASGVGEKLFF. The DNA of the CDR3 is TGTGCCAGCGGGGTAGGGGAAAAACTGTTTTTT. This chain uses TRBV9 with TRBJ1-4; D remains ambiguous. V lost 7 bases, J lost 8 bases, and 9 bases lay in between. This CDR3 has 11 residues. The V gene's germline CDR1 is SGDLS and CDR2 YYNGEE.

This chain connects TRBV2 to TRBJ2-1; tentative D call: TRBD2 (6 bases). The V end was cut by 3 bases, the J end by 8 bases, with 11 bases between. There are 13 residues in the CDR3. From germline, CDR1 is SNHLY and CDR2 FYNNEI. CDR3 sequence: CASSDGLSDEQFF. The CDR3 DNA reads as TGTGCCAGCAGTGATGGACTATCGGATGAGCAGTTCTTC.

The chain uses TRBV7-9 and TRBJ2-1, with 8 bases that match TRBD1. Per germline, CDR1 SEHNR and CDR2 FQNEAQ (reference sequence). V lost 5 bases to trimming and J lost 2 bases; unmatched junction nucleotides: 8. This CDR3 is 16 amino acids long. The CDR3 region is CASSPQVGQAYNEQFF. The CDR3, as DNA: TGTGCCAGCAGCCCTCAGGTGGGACAGGCCTACAATGAGCAGTTCTTC.

V usage is TRBV7-9 and J usage is TRBJ1-4; D might be TRBD1 (5 bases). Trimming removed 0 bases at V and 3 bases at J, with 11 bases between. The CDR3 extends over 16 amino acids. Germline assignment: CDR1 SEHNR and CDR2 FQNEAQ (reference sequence). CDR3 sequence: CASSLAFGASNEKLFF. The CDR3 DNA reads TGTGCCAGCAGCTTAGCGTTCGGGGCTTCTAATGAAAAACTGTTTTTT.

The rearrangement links TRBV9 to TRBJ2-2; TRBD1 is a possible D gene (5 bases). The V gene lost 4 bases and the J gene lost 5 bases, with 15 bases spanning the gap. Germline-derived CDR1 and CDR2 are SGDLS and YYNGEE. The CDR3 is 15 amino acids. CDR3 nucleotides: TGTGCCAGCAGCTTGGACACGGCGCGAACCGGGGAGCTGTTTTTT. It specifies CASSLDTARTGELFF.

V gene TRBV27 combines with J gene TRBJ1-2, with a tentative D call TRBD1 (6 bases). The germline V gene encodes CDR1 MNHEY and CDR2 SMNVEV (reference sequence). This CDR3 region has 14 residues. V lost 2 bases and J 4 bases, leaving 11 bases between the germline ends. The CDR3 DNA reads TGTGCCAGCAGTTTACGGGGGGCGAGCTATGGCTACACCTTC. As protein: CASSLRGASYGYTF.

The chain has TRBV7-2 and TRBJ2-5, with TRBD2 as a possible D gene (5 bases). V lost 5 bases and J lost 5, with 21 bases in between. CDR1 is SGHTA, CDR2 FQGNSA, per germline. The CDR3 spans 16 residues. This chain's CDR3 is CASSPLQDSYFETQYF. In DNA, the CDR3 is TGTGCCAGCAGCCCCCTCCAGGACTCATATTTCGAGACCCAGTACTTC.

This clone was counted a few times. The gene calls are TRBV5-5 and TRBJ2-7; D may match TRBD1 or TRBD2 (5 bases each). The CDR3 has 14 amino acids. The germline CDR1 and CDR2 sequences are SGHKS and YYEKEE (reference sequence). The ends were cut back, 6 bases at V and 1 base at J, with 14 bases in the middle. As DNA, the CDR3 is TGTGCCAGCATCCGGGACCAACTATCCTACGAGCAGTACTTC. Residues: CASIRDQLSYEQYF.

This rearrangement joins TRBV7-9 to TRBJ1-3; D ambiguous. CDR1 is SEHNR, CDR2 FQNEAQ, per germline (reference sequence). Trimming pared 5 bases from V and 1 base from J, leaving 9 bases between. The CDR3 covers 14 residues. DNA of the CDR3: TGTGCCAGCAGCCCCGGAGTTTCTGGAAACACCATATATTTT. Its protein is CASSPGVSGNTIYF.

This rearrangement joins TRBV7-9 to TRBJ2-5; TRBD1 matches at 8 bases. V trimming: 5 bases; J trimming: 4 bases; junction bases outside the gene matches: 9. This CDR3 spans 15 amino acids. Per the germline V gene, CDR1 is SEHNR and CDR2 is FQNEAQ (reference sequence). CDR3 sequence: CASSPPGQVGETQYF. The CDR3, as DNA: TGTGCCAGCAGCCCCCCGGGACAGGTAGGAGAGACCCAGTACTTC.

This chain links TRBV10-1 with TRBJ2-1; 10 bases fit TRBD1. V trimming: 2 bases; J trimming: 7 bases; junction bases outside the gene matches: 11. CDR1 is WNHNN, CDR2 SYGVQD, per germline (reference sequence). The CDR3 has 17 amino acids. CDR3 nucleotides: TGCGCCAGCAGTGAGACAAATGTGGGACAGGGGAATAATGAGCAGTTCTTC. This gives the protein CASSETNVGQGNNEQFF.

The rearrangement links TRBV12-2 to TRBJ2-3. TRBV12-2 is reported as a pseudogene. The CDR3 length is 15 residues. The CDR3 DNA follows: TGTGCAAGTCGCTTAGGTTGCTGTTTCCCAGATACGCAGTATTTT. Translating it yields CASRLGCCFPDTQYF.